This T cell receptor (beta chain) was obtained from a study of blood T cell repertoires in COVID-19. Here immunoSEQ multiplex PCR was the method, and the copy in TCRdb shows in-frame clones only, minus some. Of approximately 310,000 clones listed, about 89% were seen once; the top ten hold 7.8%. Germline V gene data show CDR1 as SGHRS and CDR2 as YFSETQ. Trimming at V came to 4 bases and at J to 0 bases, leaving 3 bases not matched to a gene. The CDR3 is 14 amino acids. Sequencing input: peripheral blood. The receptor was derived from a woman in her forties or fifties who had recovered from COVID-19. The rearrangement joins TRBV5-1 to TRBJ1-1; 7 bases map to TRBD1. CDR3 coding DNA: TGCGCCAGCAGCATCGGACAGGTGAACACTGAAGCTTTCTTT. Translated, it gives CASSIGQVNTEAFF. Drawing the rest from reference TRBV5-1 and TRBJ1-1, the complete variable domain is KAGVTQTPRYLIKTRGQQVTLSCSPISGHRSVSWYQQTPGQGLQFLFEYFSETQRNKGNFPGRFSGRQFSNSRSEMNVSTLELGDSALYLCASSIGQVNTEAFFGQGTRLTVV.